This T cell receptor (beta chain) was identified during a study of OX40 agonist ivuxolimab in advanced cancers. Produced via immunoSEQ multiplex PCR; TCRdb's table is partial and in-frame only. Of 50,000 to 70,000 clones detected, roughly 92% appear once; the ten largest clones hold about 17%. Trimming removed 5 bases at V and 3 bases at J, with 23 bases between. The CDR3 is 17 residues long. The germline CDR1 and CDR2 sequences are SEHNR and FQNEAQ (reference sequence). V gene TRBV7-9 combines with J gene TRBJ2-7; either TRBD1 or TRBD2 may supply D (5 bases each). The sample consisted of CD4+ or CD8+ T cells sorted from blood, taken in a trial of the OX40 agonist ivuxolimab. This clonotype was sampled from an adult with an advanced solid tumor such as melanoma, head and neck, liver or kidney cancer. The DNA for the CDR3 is TGTGCCAGCAGCCCCCGTGAAGGCTCTGGGGGAATCTACGAGCAGTACTTC. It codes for CASSPREGSGGIYEQYF.